This T cell receptor beta chain is drawn from a study of human T cells and chemical hapten exposure. Study summary: While the approximately 23-week study was under way, patients received diphenylcyclopropenone on the scalp every week. The study traced per-sample TCR yield variation mainly to small differences in pooled library volumes.

One entry per CDR3 protein, called by TCRdb with MiXCR from the RACE reads. The data contain 60,000 to 80,000 distinct CDR3 sequences, about 6.7% of them seen just once; the ten biggest clones take up over 1.5%. V was pared by 4 bases and J by 7 bases, with 16 bases between. The CDR3 is 14 residues long. Germline CDR1 LGHDT, CDR2 YNNKEL (reference sequence). There are many counts of this clonotype. Time point meaning: pre-sensitization, week 0. The sample's treatment: therapeutic diphenylcyclopropenone sensitization with weekly scalp DPC. Only after blood had been drawn was each patch test applied. Donation of samples came from alopecia patients who were 18 to 70 years old and suitable for DPC.

The V gene is TRBV3-1, the J gene TRBJ1-2; D call uncertain. This specimen consisted of whole blood, obtained in connection with sensitization to the hapten diphenylcyclopropenone (DPC). This clonotype was sampled from a woman aged 25 to 39 with alopecia areata. Some clones in this sample may be carry-over from other donors' samples. CDR3 coding DNA: TGTGCCAGCAGCCCCGGGCAAAGTCGGCCTGGCTACACCTTC. Amino acids: CASSPGQSRPGYTF.